These T cell receptor beta chains were read from a single sample in a study of blood T cells in healthy people across ages. Via MiXCR, TCRdb re-called the 5' RACE reads, giving one row per CDR3 protein. The sample consists of about 730,000 distinct CDR3 sequences, roughly 41% of them appearing once. Source material: blood. The receptors stem from an older woman in good health. The CDR3 runs from the conserved cysteine through the conserved F or W. Fields, in order: CDR3 DNA, CDR3 protein, V gene, J gene, D gene, clone size. A D gene is named only where the DNA matches it firmly. Clone size appears in some rows only: once, few, many, or a class for an expanded clone.

TGTGCCAGCAGTTTGACAGGACCGAACACTGAAGCTTTCTTT,CASSLTGPNTEAFF,TRBV28,TRBJ1-1,-,few
TGTGCCAGCAGACGGACAGGCACCTTCTCCTACGAGCAGTACTTC,CASRRTGTFSYEQYF,TRBV5-5,TRBJ2-7,TRBD1,-
TGCAGTGCGAGTGGGGGCTCCTACGAGCAGTACTTC,CSASGGSYEQYF,TRBV20-1,TRBJ2-7,-,many
TGTGCCAGTAACGAGGCAGGGAACAATCAGCCCCAGCATTTT,CASNEAGNNQPQHF,TRBV19,TRBJ1-5,-,-
TGTGCCAGCAATTGGGGGGCGAGAAGCAATCAGCCCCAGCATTTT,CASNWGARSNQPQHF,TRBV6-1,TRBJ1-5,-,-
TGTGCCAGCAGCCAAGATGTGGAGGGGGGCTACGAGCAGTACTTC,CASSQDVEGGYEQYF,TRBV4-2,TRBJ2-7,-,-
TGCGCCAGCAGCTTAGCGGGAGAAGGTTACGATGAGCAGTTCTTC,CASSLAGEGYDEQFF,TRBV5-1,TRBJ2-1,TRBD2,once
TGTGCCAGCAGCGCCAGAACGTTGAACACTGAAGCTTTCTTT,CASSARTLNTEAFF,TRBV27,TRBJ1-1,-,-
TGCAGTGCTAGAGATCCCCAGGGGGCTGACACTGAAGCTTTCTTT,CSARDPQGADTEAFF,TRBV20-1,TRBJ1-1,TRBD1,few
TGTGCCAGCAGCTCAGATGGACAGGGTACGCAGTATTTT,CASSSDGQGTQYF,TRBV7-8,TRBJ2-3,TRBD1,-
TGCGCCAGCAGCTTGCCCGGGGCCGATGAGCAGTTCTTC,CASSLPGADEQFF,TRBV5-1,TRBJ2-1,-,-
TGCAGCGTTGGCAATTCCAGAAATGAGCAGTTCTTC,CSVGNSRNEQFF,TRBV29-1,TRBJ2-1,-,-
TGTGCCAGCAGCTTAACTAGCGGGACCAACAATGAGCAGTACTTC,CASSLTSGTNNEQYF,TRBV7-6,TRBJ2-5,TRBD2,few
TGTGCCAGCAGCGTATCAGGGGGCAGCTACGAGCAGTACTTC,CASSVSGGSYEQYF,TRBV9,TRBJ2-7,TRBD1,once
TGTGCCAGCAGCTTCGGGACTAGTCTCAATGAGCAGTTCTTC,CASSFGTSLNEQFF,TRBV13,TRBJ2-1,TRBD2,few
TGTGCCAGCGTAGCAGCAGATACGCAGTATTTT,CASVAADTQYF,TRBV25-1,TRBJ2-3,-,-
TGTGCCAGCAGCCGCAGGGCTGAACGAGAGACCCAGTACTTC,CASSRRAERETQYF,TRBV7-2,TRBJ2-5,-,-
TGCAGCGTTTCCAAGACAGGGAACTATGGCTACACCTTC,CSVSKTGNYGYTF,TRBV29-1,TRBJ1-2,TRBD1,-
TGTGCCACCAGTACCGGACTAGCGGGAGCCGGGGAGACCCAGTACTTC,CATSTGLAGAGETQYF,TRBV24-1,TRBJ2-5,TRBD2,-
TGCAGTGCTAGAATACGGGAGTGGGGGGCCGTCTACAATGAGCAGTTCTTC,CSARIREWGAVYNEQFF,TRBV20-1,TRBJ2-1,-,-
TGTGCCAGCAGTTTCGGGGATGCACAAGAGACCCAGTACTTC,CASSFGDAQETQYF,TRBV28,TRBJ2-5,-,-
TGTGCCAGCAGCCCCGGAACAACTCCCGCAGATACGCAGTATTTT,CASSPGTTPADTQYF,TRBV7-9,TRBJ2-3,-,-
TGCAGCGTTGAAGTAGGGGCAGGGGGCAAAACCTCCTACGAGCAGTACTTC,CSVEVGAGGKTSYEQYF,TRBV29-1,TRBJ2-7,TRBD1,few
TGCAGTGCTCCCGGACAGGCGATCTCCTACGAGCAGTACTTC,CSAPGQAISYEQYF,TRBV20-1,TRBJ2-7,TRBD1,few
TGTGCCAGCAGCTTATTCCACCAAGAGACCCAGTACTTC,CASSLFHQETQYF,TRBV7-8,TRBJ2-5,-,many
TGTGCCAGCAGCAAAACCGGGACTAGCGGGAGAGGGGGCCATGAGCAGTTCTTC,CASSKTGTSGRGGHEQFF,TRBV7-3,TRBJ2-1,TRBD2,few
TGTGCCAGCGGCTTGACAGGGATAACAGATACGCAGTATTTT,CASGLTGITDTQYF,TRBV7-2,TRBJ2-3,TRBD1,-
TGTGCCAGCAGTTCCTCTGGACTAAGCTCCTACAATGAGCAGTTCTTC,CASSSSGLSSYNEQFF,TRBV27,TRBJ2-1,-,-
TGTGCCATCACCCCAGTCGCAGGCGATGAGCAGTTCTTC,CAITPVAGDEQFF,TRBV10-3,TRBJ2-1,-,many
TGTGCCAGCAGTCCCCTAGCGGGAGGGCAACACAATGAGCAGTTCTTC,CASSPLAGGQHNEQFF,TRBV6-2/TRBV6-3,TRBJ2-1,TRBD2,-
TGTGCCAGCAGTTTATCTCAAGGGTCGGATGAGCAGTTCTTC,CASSLSQGSDEQFF,TRBV28,TRBJ2-1,-,few
TGTGCTAGTGGTGTGGTATTAGGGAATGGCTACACCTTC,CASGVVLGNGYTF,TRBV12-5,TRBJ1-2,-,-
TGTGCCAGCAACCACGGGACGGATTATGGCTACACCTTC,CASNHGTDYGYTF,TRBV3-1,TRBJ1-2,-,-
TGTGCCAGCAGTTCATTAAATAAGCAGTACTTC,CASSSLNKQYF,TRBV6-5,TRBJ2-5,-,-
TGCGCCAGCAGTGGGGTTCTCACAGATACGCAGTATTTT,CASSGVLTDTQYF,TRBV10-1,TRBJ2-3,-,-
TGCGCCAGCACCAGTTTTTACCGGGAAACCGAAAAACGGGACTTACGAAATGAGCAGTTCTTC,CASTSFYRETEKRDLRNEQFF,TRBV5-1,TRBJ2-1,-,few
TGCAGTGCGGTACAAAGCTCCTATAATTCACCCCTCCACTTT,CSAVQSSYNSPLHF,TRBV20-1,TRBJ1-6,-,-
TGTGCCAGCACCCGGACAGGGGGCGGGAATCAGCCCCAGCATTTT,CASTRTGGGNQPQHF,TRBV12-3/TRBV12-4,TRBJ1-5,TRBD1,-
TGCGCCAGCAGCCAGCGACTTGGGAGGCCAGCCTACGAGCAGTACTTC,CASSQRLGRPAYEQYF,TRBV4-3,TRBJ2-7,-,many
TGCAGTGCTAGATCTAGCGCCTCCTACAATGAGCAGTTCTTC,CSARSSASYNEQFF,TRBV20-1,TRBJ2-1,-,-
TGCAGTGCTGCGACAGGCGCTAGGAGCTACACCTTC,CSAATGARSYTF,TRBV20-1,TRBJ1-2,-,-
TGCACCAGCAGCCCGGCGGAGAGCTCCTACGAGCAGTACTTC,CTSSPAESSYEQYF,TRBV4-3,TRBJ2-7,-,-
TGCAGCTCAAGGACAGCTAACTATGGCTACACCTTC,CSSRTANYGYTF,TRBV29-1,TRBJ1-2,-,few
TGTGCCAGCAGTCACCTCGGACAGGGGGCGCCTACGAACACTGAAGCTTTCTTT,CASSHLGQGAPTNTEAFF,TRBV6-2/TRBV6-3,TRBJ1-1,TRBD1,few
TGTGCCAGCTCGCCCGACAGGGTCACCTCTCAGCCCCAGCATTTT,CASSPDRVTSQPQHF,TRBV18,TRBJ1-5,TRBD1,-
TGTGCCAGCAGCCATACCGGGAGCACAGATACGCAGTATTTT,CASSHTGSTDTQYF,TRBV7-9,TRBJ2-3,-,-
TGTGCCATCAGCTACAGGGAAACCGGGGAGCTGTTTTTT,CAISYRETGELFF,TRBV10-3,TRBJ2-2,-,-
TGTGCCAGCAGTCCCCCCTACGTTGAGCAGTACTTC,CASSPPYVEQYF,TRBV28,TRBJ2-7,-,-
TGTGCCAGCAGTGGTGGGGCAGGGGGCCAAGAGACCCAGTACTTC,CASSGGAGGQETQYF,TRBV27,TRBJ2-5,TRBD1,few
TGTGCCAGCAGACGGGGGAATGAGCAGTTCTTC,CASRRGNEQFF,TRBV4-2,TRBJ2-1,-,many
TGTGCCAGCTCACCCCGATCCGGGACAGGTGACTCCGAGCAGTACTTC,CASSPRSGTGDSEQYF,TRBV18,TRBJ2-7,TRBD1,-
TGTGCCAGCTCACCACCGGCAGGGGTACGCGAGCAGTACTTC,CASSPPAGVREQYF,TRBV18,TRBJ2-7,-,-